Presented here are 2 T cell receptor beta chains from one specimen sequenced in a study of T cell responses to AZD1222 COVID-19 vaccine. The protocol was immunoSEQ multiplex PCR, while the TCRdb copy is restricted to in-frame clones and leaves out a portion. Of about 200,000 clones listed, more than 85% are singletons. The source was peripheral blood, collected 28 days after the second AZD1222 dose. Source of these receptors: an adult who received the AZD1222 COVID-19 vaccine.

The chain couples TRBV15 to TRBJ1-2; D ambiguous. Germline V gene lookup returns CDR1 LNHNV and CDR2 YYDKDF (reference sequence). This CDR3 is 15 amino acids long. Trimming left V 0 bases short and J 4 bases short, with 12 bases between. The CDR3 protein is CATSRDSETLYGYTF. The CDR3 DNA is TGTGCCACCAGCAGAGATTCGGAGACTCTCTATGGCTACACCTTC.

This clone was detected only once. The chain uses TRBV2 and TRBJ2-2; D might be TRBD2 (5 bases). V was shortened by 6 bases and J by 4 bases, with 9 bases between the two germline ends. The CDR3 contains 13 residues. Germline CDR1 and CDR2: SNHLY and FYNNEI. Written as DNA, the CDR3 is TGTGCCAGCAGAAGGGAGCGCACCGGGGAGCTGTTTTTT. Its translation is CASRRERTGELFF.